This TCR beta chain was observed in a study of post-analysis software for immune sequencing data. The study's findings and limits: Comparison of patients with controls showed four or five TRBV segments more frequent in patients, TRBV5-6, TRBV5-1 and TRBV20-1 among them.

cDNA libraries for TCR beta contained unique molecular identifiers. TCRdb passed the PCR reads through MiXCR, listing each CDR3 protein once. This table holds fewer than 850,000 distinct CDR3 sequences, approximately 30% found once. CDR1 is MNHNS and CDR2 is SASEGT in the germline V gene. The CDR3 is 13 amino acids. The V gene lost 1 base and the J gene lost 7 bases, with 10 bases spanning the gap. Regarding this clonotype: Its cognate antigen is unknown.

The clonotype originates from a girl aged 5-17 years with multiple sclerosis. This rearrangement joins TRBV6-1 to TRBJ1-2; D is unclear. Sequenced input: blood. The CDR3 DNA reads as TGTGCCAGCAGTGAAGTTGGGGTTGGTGGCTACACCTTC. Residues: CASSEVGVGGYTF.